This TCR beta chain was sequenced in a study of blood T cell repertoires in COVID-19. At the level of the study: The study drew acute and convalescent COVID-19 samples from the United States, Italy and Spain.

Generated by immunoSEQ multiplex PCR, the TCRdb table keeps only in-frame clones and is missing some. The sample contains 100,000 to 150,000 clones, about 80% of which appear only once. This CDR3 contains 13 residues. With 1 base removed from V and 0 bases from J, the gap between germline ends came to 3 bases. Germline V CDR1 and CDR2: SGHTA, FQGNSA. Sequenced input: peripheral blood. This clonotype was sampled from a woman between 45 and 65 years old with acute or convalescent COVID-19. V usage is TRBV7-2 and J usage is TRBJ1-1; D gene uncertain. The DNA for the CDR3 is TGTGCCAGCAGCTTAGTCATGAACACTGAAGCTTTCTTT. Translated: CASSLVMNTEAFF.